This T cell receptor (beta chain) was captured by sequencing in a study of blood T cell repertoires in COVID-19. Original analysis: Amplifying reference gene primers gave estimates of nucleated cell counts. Repertoires were generated with immunoSEQ multiplex PCR, while TCRdb's copy carries only in-frame clones and drops some. That table furnishes V, J and clone size, whereas the DNA furnished D and trimming. The sample holds some 200,000 clones, about nine tenths seen once. This CDR3 spans 14 amino acids. The V gene lost 5 bases and the J gene lost 0 bases, with 5 bases spanning the gap. Per germline, CDR1 MNHEY and CDR2 SMNVEV (reference sequence).

V usage is TRBV27 and J usage is TRBJ2-6; no clear D gene. Sequencing was performed on PBMCs or T cells enriched from blood (not recorded which). The sequence was obtained from a man aged 25-45 years in a cohort exposed to, infected with or recovered from COVID-19 (not recorded which). In DNA form, the CDR3 reads TGTGCCAGCAGTCCCTACTCTGGGGCCAACGTCCTGACTTTC. This codes for CASSPYSGANVLTF.